These 20 T cell receptor beta chains originate from one sample sequenced in a study of blood T cell repertoires in COVID-19. This table comes from immunoSEQ multiplex PCR, and its TCRdb copy is limited to in-frame clones, with some not included. The table shows 50,000 to 70,000 clones, with 85% to 90% occurring only once. Source material: peripheral blood. The receptors originated from a man between 60 and 75 years old with acute or convalescent COVID-19.

This rearrangement joins TRBV18 to TRBJ2-2, with D hard to call. Per germline, CDR1 KGHSH and CDR2 LQKENI. The CDR3 sequence is 13 residues long. Trimming left V 3 bases short and J 1 base short, with 3 bases between. CDR3 nucleotides: TGTGCCAGCTCACCCCAGAACACCGGGGAGCTGTTTTTT. Protein sequence: CASSPQNTGELFF. Using reference TRBV18 and TRBJ2-2 for the parts outside the CDR3, the full variable domain is NAGVMQNPRHLVRRRGQEARLRCSPMKGHSHVYWYRQLPEEGLKFMVYLQKENIIDESGMPKERFSAEFPKEGPSILRIQQVVRGDSAAYFCASSPQNTGELFFGEGSRLTVL.

The CDR3 here is CASRTRVTEAFF. The CDR3 DNA is TGTGCCAGCAGAACCAGGGTAACTGAAGCTTTCTTT. The chain couples TRBV6-5 to TRBJ1-1; possible D gene TRBD1, 5 bases. Germline V CDR1 and CDR2: MNHEY, SVGAGI. V was clipped by 6 bases and J by 5 bases, with 10 bases between them. This CDR3 contains 12 residues.

This chain connects TRBV5-1 to TRBJ2-2; TRBD2 matches at 12 bases. Germline CDR1 and CDR2: SGHRS and YFSETQ. V was pared by 7 bases and J by 3 bases, with 7 bases of the junction left unmatched. This CDR3 is 16 amino acids long. CDR3 nucleotide sequence: TGCGCCAGCTCGACGACTAGCGGGAGACACACCGGGGAGCTGTTTTTT. It is translated as CASSTTSGRHTGELFF.

V is TRBV4-2 and J is TRBJ1-2, with D unclear. The germline CDR1 and CDR2 sequences are LGHNA and YNFKEQ. CDR3 length: 16 amino acids. The V end was cut by 0 bases, the J end by 0 bases, with 11 bases between. CDR3 coding DNA: TGTGCCAGCAGCCAAGATAGCCAGAGACCTAACTATGGCTACACCTTC. This gives the protein CASSQDSQRPNYGYTF.

The V and J genes are TRBV19 and TRBJ2-1; D may be TRBD2 (5 bases). V was cut by 1 base and J by 6 bases, with 10 bases left in between. CDR1 LNHDA and CDR2 SQIVND come from the germline V gene (reference sequence). The CDR3 consists of 14 residues. The CDR3 loop is CASSIGPGSNEQFF. The DNA of the CDR3 is TGTGCCAGTAGTATAGGCCCGGGGTCCAATGAGCAGTTCTTC.

This clone was counted once. The chain combines TRBV2 with TRBJ1-1; D might be TRBD1 (6 bases). In germline, CDR1 is SNHLY, CDR2 FYNNEI. The CDR3 is made up of 15 amino acids. Trimming pared 6 bases from V and 1 base from J, leaving 15 bases between. The CDR3 nucleotides are TGTGCCAGCAGATCAACAGGGCTCGGGAACACTGAAGCTTTCTTT. Its protein product is CASRSTGLGNTEAFF.

The rearrangement links TRBV28 to TRBJ2-1, with 8 bases identical to TRBD1. Germline V gene data show CDR1 as MDHEN and CDR2 as SYDVKM. The CDR3 extends over 18 amino acids. V dropped 6 bases and J dropped 0; count of bases not matched to a gene: 13. The CDR3 protein is CASSSDRVVLVSYNEQFF. In nucleotides, the CDR3 is TGTGCCAGCAGCTCGGACAGGGTAGTTTTAGTCTCCTACAATGAGCAGTTCTTC.

The chain links TRBV18 to TRBJ2-5, with D possibly TRBD1 on 6 matching bases. Germline CDR1 KGHSH, CDR2 LQKENI. Trimming cost V 5 bases and J 5 bases, with 15 bases left between them. CDR3 size: 14 residues. The CDR3 bases are TGTGCCAGCTCATCAGTGACAGGCTTGGAGACCCAGTACTTC. It is translated as CASSSVTGLETQYF.

The chain joins TRBV7-8 to TRBJ2-5, with 7 bases fitting TRBD1. V was pared by 7 bases and J by 7 bases, with 6 bases of the junction left unmatched. The CDR3 is made up of 12 amino acids. The V gene's germline CDR1 is SGHVS and CDR2 FQNEAQ. CDR3 region: CASIPPGGTQYF. The CDR3 region has the DNA TGTGCCAGCATCCCCCCAGGGGGGACCCAGTACTTC.

The chain couples TRBV28 to TRBJ1-1, with D possibly being TRBD1 (6 bases). Looked up from germline, CDR1 is MDHEN and CDR2 is SYDVKM. This CDR3 comprises 13 residues. V lost 3 bases, J lost 10 bases, and 15 bases lay in between. The CDR3 bases are TGTGCCAGCAGTTTGGGACACTCGAGGGGAGCTTTCTTT. It is translated as CASSLGHSRGAFF.

The CDR3 reads CASSNSRRGLMNTEAFF. For the CDR3, the DNA is TGTGCCAGCAGCAATTCCCGCAGGGGGCTCATGAACACTGAAGCTTTCTTT. This sequence joins TRBV21-1 and TRBJ1-1; the table assigns TRBD1, which was not confirmed against the DNA. TRBV21-1 is a recognized pseudogene. The CDR3 has 17 residues.

This clone was seen once. This rearrangement joins TRBV9 to TRBJ1-1; no definite D call. Germline V lookup: CDR1 SGDLS, CDR2 YYNGEE. Trimming took 6 bases from V and 5 from J, leaving 14 bases between them. The CDR3 contains 13 residues. CDR3 bases: TGTGCCAGCAACATTCCCGGGGTAACTGAAGCTTTCTTT. Its translation: CASNIPGVTEAFF.

This clone was detected once. The chain links TRBV6-6 to TRBJ1-5, with D unresolved. Deletions cut 0 bases from V and 7 bases from J, with 7 bases between. This CDR3 is built from 13 residues. Per germline, CDR1 MNHNY and CDR2 SVGAGI (reference sequence). CDR3 protein: CASSYSPSQPQHF. CDR3 in DNA: TGTGCCAGCAGTTACTCCCCCTCCCAGCCCCAGCATTTT.

The J gene is TRBJ2-7, the V gene TRBV19; weak D call: TRBD1 (5 bases). Germline-derived CDR1 and CDR2 are LNHDA and SQIVND (reference sequence). With 5 bases removed from V and 2 bases from J, the gap between germline ends came to 16 bases. The CDR3 contains 15 residues. CDR3 nucleotide sequence: TGTGCCAGTAGTCAGGGATTTTGGCGGACCTACGAGCAGTACTTC. It yields the protein CASSQGFWRTYEQYF.

This chain connects TRBV2 to TRBJ2-3; D perhaps matches TRBD1 (5 bases). The germline gives CDR1 SNHLY, CDR2 FYNNEI. The V end lost 6 bases, the J end lost 5 bases, and 18 bases lay between the germline ends. The CDR3 extends over 15 amino acids. As DNA, the CDR3 is TGTGCCAGCAGGTGGGGCCGGTCAGCCGGAGATACGCAGTATTTT. As protein: CASRWGRSAGDTQYF. Together with reference TRBV2 and TRBJ2-3, the CDR3 gives the full variable domain: EPEVTQTPSHQVTQMGQEVILRCVPISNHLYFYWYRQILGQKVEFLVSFYNNEISEKSEIFDDQFSVERPDGSNFTLKIRSTKLEDSAMYFCASRWGRSAGDTQYFGPGTRLTVL.

This chain connects TRBV19 to TRBJ1-2; D might be TRBD1 (6 bases). Germline V gene sequence: CDR1 LNHDA, CDR2 SQIVND (reference sequence). V lost 6 bases and J lost 8, with 13 bases in between. The CDR3 runs to 12 residues. CDR3 bases: TGTGCCAGTAGCACGACAGGAGAAGGCTACACCTTC. It yields the protein CASSTTGEGYTF.

The chain joins TRBV6-1 to TRBJ1-1; the match to TRBD1 covers 7 bases. CDR1 is MNHNS, CDR2 SASEGT, per germline. J gave up 0 bases and V 5 bases, and 6 bases lay outside the gene matches. This CDR3 is 15 amino acids long. The CDR3 coding sequence is TGTGCCAGCAGTAAAAGGACAGGATTGAACACTGAAGCTTTCTTT. The encoded protein is CASSKRTGLNTEAFF.

The chain combines TRBV30 with TRBJ1-1; D uncertain. Trimming stripped 2 bases from V and 7 bases from J, with 14 bases between. Germline V lookup: CDR1 GTSNPN, CDR2 SVGIG (reference sequence). This CDR3 comprises 13 residues. The CDR3: CAWSHGRRSEAFF. The CDR3 DNA follows: TGTGCCTGGAGTCATGGTCGGCGGAGTGAAGCTTTCTTT.

The chain carries TRBV4-2 and TRBJ2-2, with D perhaps matching TRBD2 (5 bases). The CDR3 is 14 amino acids. V lost 1 base to trimming and J lost 8 bases, with 11 bases between them. Germline-derived CDR1 and CDR2 are LGHNA and YNFKEQ. The CDR3 nucleotides read TGTGCCAGCAGCCAAGGGCGGGTCACTGGGGAGCTGTTTTTT. The encoded protein is CASSQGRVTGELFF.

The chain employs TRBV28 and TRBJ1-2, with D maybe TRBD1 (6 bases). Trimming shortened V by 5 bases and J by 5 bases, and 18 bases separated the two germline ends. Germline V CDR1 and CDR2: MDHEN, SYDVKM. CDR3 length: 15 amino acids. CDR3 nucleotides: TGTGCCAGCAGTATTCAGGGGCGGCCCTTTTATGGCTACACCTTC. It is translated as CASSIQGRPFYGYTF.